Shown below are 20 T cell receptor beta chains from a single sample sequenced in a study of shared clonotypes between healthy human individuals. Repertoires were generated with immunoSEQ multiplex PCR, while TCRdb's copy carries only in-frame clones and drops some. The sample lists about 460,000 clones; approximately 80% were seen once. Sequencing was carried out using PBMCs. The receptors stem from a middle-aged woman in good health. Some clones in this sample may be carry-over from other donors' samples.

The gene calls are TRBV7-3 and TRBJ1-2, with 10 bases identical to TRBD1. Germline CDR1 reads SGHTA; CDR2 reads FQGTGA. The CDR3 contains 14 residues. J lost 3 bases, V lost 5 bases, and 3 bases had no gene match. The CDR3 nucleotides read TGTGCCAGCAGCCTGGGGACAGGGGACTATGGCTACACCTTC. Translation: CASSLGTGDYGYTF.

This clone was found once. The J gene is TRBJ1-4, the V gene TRBV2; 9 nucleotides agree with TRBD1. CDR1 SNHLY and CDR2 FYNNEI come from the germline V gene. The trim removed 6 bases at V and 7 bases at J, leaving 6 bases unmatched. The CDR3 contains 14 residues. The CDR3, as DNA: TGTGCCAGCAGCCCACAGGGGGCTAGTGAAAAACTGTTTTTT. Residues: CASSPQGASEKLFF.

The rearrangement links TRBV10-3 to TRBJ2-7; 7 bases are shared with TRBD2. This CDR3 is built from 17 residues. Germline V gene data show CDR1 as ENHRY and CDR2 as SYGVKD. The ends lost 0 bases at V and 1 base at J; junction bases unmatched: 9. CDR3 region: CAISESDGGLQSYEQYF. CDR3 DNA sequence: TGTGCCATCAGTGAGTCCGACGGGGGGTTACAGTCCTACGAGCAGTACTTC.

Concerning this clone itself: Other nucleotide sequences in the sample specify the same CDR3. V gene TRBV18 combines with J gene TRBJ2-2; D remains unclear. This CDR3 has 14 residues. The germline V gene has CDR1 KGHSH and CDR2 LQKENI. The V gene lost 1 base and the J gene lost 5 bases, with 8 bases spanning the gap. The CDR3 DNA follows: TGTGCCAGCTCACCACAGGGCGGAACCGGGGAGCTGTTTTTT. As protein: CASSPQGGTGELFF. Using reference TRBV18 and TRBJ2-2 for the parts outside the CDR3, the full variable domain is NAGVMQNPRHLVRRRGQEARLRCSPMKGHSHVYWYRQLPEEGLKFMVYLQKENIIDESGMPKERFSAEFPKEGPSILRIQQVVRGDSAAYFCASSPQGGTGELFFGEGSRLTVL.

To note about this clone: The sample contains more than one DNA sequence encoding this CDR3. The rearrangement uses TRBV30 and TRBJ1-6; 7 nucleotides agree with TRBD1. V was pared by 1 base and J by 7 bases, with 1 base of the junction left unmatched. The CDR3 runs 13 residues. Germline V gene lookup returns CDR1 GTSNPN and CDR2 SVGIG (reference sequence). This chain's CDR3 is CAWSGRGNSPLHF. CDR3 DNA: TGTGCCTGGAGTGGCAGGGGGAATTCACCCCTCCACTTT.

This clone was recorded at least ten times. The chain has TRBV7-2 and TRBJ1-3, with a weak D call TRBD1 (6 bases). V shed 5 bases and J shed 4 bases, with 15 bases lying between them. Germline V gene sequence: CDR1 SGHTA, CDR2 FQGNSA. The CDR3 contains 15 residues. CDR3 in DNA: TGTGCCAGCAGCCCGGACAGCTCCACGGGAAACACCATATATTTT. Translated, it gives CASSPDSSTGNTIYF. The whole variable domain, filled in from reference TRBV7-2 and TRBJ1-3, reads GAGVSQSPSNKVTEKGKDVELRCDPISGHTALYWYRQSLGQGLEFLIYFQGNSAPDKSGLPSDRFSAERTGGSVSTLTIQRTQQEDSAVYLCASSPDSSTGNTIYFGEGSWLTVV.

The chain joins TRBV6-6 to TRBJ2-7, with TRBD1 matching 7 bases. The CDR3 consists of 14 residues. Looked up from germline, CDR1 is MNHNY and CDR2 is SVGAGI (reference sequence). V lost 3 bases and J lost 4; bases outside the gene matches: 6. CDR3 loop: CASSYRDREYEQYF. CDR3 bases: TGTGCCAGCAGTTATCGCGACAGGGAGTACGAGCAGTACTTC.

This clone was observed a few times. J is TRBJ2-2 and V is TRBV27; weak D call: TRBD2 (7 bases). The germline V and J ends were trimmed by 1 base and 6 bases, with 9 bases remaining between them. Germline assignment: CDR1 MNHEY and CDR2 SMNVEV (reference sequence). This CDR3 is 14 amino acids long. As DNA, the CDR3 is TGTGCCAGCAGTTTATGGGGGGGGCCCGGGGAGCTGTTTTTT. This sequence encodes CASSLWGGPGELFF.

In this sample, this clone turned up once. The chain uses TRBV2 and TRBJ2-1; D is perhaps TRBD1 or TRBD2 (5 bases each). The germline gives CDR1 SNHLY, CDR2 FYNNEI. The CDR3 spans 14 residues. The germline V and J ends were trimmed by 6 bases and 5 bases, with 14 bases remaining between them. CDR3 in amino acids: CASRRGSAHNEQFF. Written as DNA, the CDR3 is TGTGCCAGCAGGAGGGGTAGCGCCCACAATGAGCAGTTCTTC.

As regards this clone: A far larger clone is off by one base, so a read error is likely. The V and J genes are TRBV4-2 and TRBJ1-2; possible D gene TRBD1, 5 bases. The CDR3 is 17 residues long. CDR1 LGHNA and CDR2 YNFKEQ come from the germline V gene. As DNA, the CDR3 is TGTGCCAGCAGCCCAGGGTCGGGCAGGGAGTACGGCTATGGCTGCACCTTC. This sequence encodes CASSPGSGREYGYGCTF.

The chain has TRBV27 and TRBJ2-5, with a tentative D call TRBD2 (7 bases). CDR3 length: 15 amino acids. Trimming removed 4 bases at V and 4 bases at J, with 16 bases between. The germline V gene has CDR1 MNHEY and CDR2 SMNVEV (reference sequence). In nucleotides, the CDR3 is TGTGCCAGCAGTTCAGTCCCGGGGGGCCGAGAGACCCAGTACTTC. It codes for CASSSVPGGRETQYF.

This clone was recorded only once. One junction end does not reproduce the germline sequence, and a read error may be involved. Other DNA sequences in the same sample also yield this CDR3. The chain couples TRBV18 to TRBJ2-3; D is ambiguous. Germline V CDR1 and CDR2: KGHSH, LQKENI. CDR3 size: 13 residues. The chain's CDR3 is CASSPPSTDTQYF. The DNA of the CDR3 is TGTGCCAGCTCCCCACCAAGCACAGATACGCAGTATTTT. Full variable domain (rest looked up from reference TRBV18 and TRBJ2-3): NAGVMQNPRHLVRRRGQEARLRCSPMKGHSHVYWYRQLPEEGLKFMVYLQKENIIDESGMPKERFSAEFPKEGPSILRIQQVVRGDSAAYFCASSPPSTDTQYFGPGTRLTVL.

The chain joins TRBV23-1 to TRBJ2-2; D not resolved. TRBV23-1 is recorded as an ORF, its role being uncertain. The V and J ends lost 3 bases and 4 bases respectively, with 15 bases between them. This CDR3 spans 16 amino acids. CDR3 coding DNA: TGCGCCAGCAGTCATTACTCTTACATCGGCACCGGGGAGCTGTTTTTT. It codes for CASSHYSYIGTGELFF.

Comment on this clone: This is likely an artifact of a read error, given a far larger clone one base away. V gene TRBV5-4 combines with J gene TRBJ2-7; D gene ambiguous. Germline CDR1 SGHNT, CDR2 YYREEE (reference sequence). The ends were cut back, 1 base at V and 5 bases at J, with 10 bases in the middle. This CDR3 comprises 13 residues. CDR3 nucleotide sequence: TGTGCCAGCAGCTTGAACCAAGCGCACGAGCAGTACTTC. Translating gives CASSLNQAHEQYF.

The chain uses TRBV6-1 and TRBJ1-4, with TRBD1 as a possible D gene (6 bases). CDR3 length: 14 residues. V was shortened by 9 bases and J by 3 bases, with 14 bases between the two germline ends. The germline V gene has CDR1 MNHNS and CDR2 SASEGT. CDR3 loop: CASKPGQANEKLFF. CDR3 bases: TGTGCCAGTAAGCCGGGACAAGCTAATGAAAAACTGTTTTTT.

Worth noting for this clone: One base separates it from a far larger clone, so it is likely a read error. The chain employs TRBV30 and TRBJ2-5; no clear D. This CDR3 spans 13 amino acids. The germline CDR1 and CDR2 sequences are GTSNPN and SVGIG (reference sequence). CDR3 bases: TGTGTCCGGAGTCACGGCAGTCGGGAGACCCAGTACTTC. This gives the protein CVRSHGSRETQYF.

The chain joins TRBV15 to TRBJ2-5, with D possibly matching TRBD1 (5 bases). Germline-derived CDR1 and CDR2 are LNHNV and YYDKDF (reference sequence). V was cut by 1 base and J by 2 bases, with 11 bases left in between. The CDR3 is 15 residues long. The CDR3 coding sequence is TGTGCCACCAGCAGAGCGGCAGGGAATCAAGAGACCCAGTACTTC. Translated: CATSRAAGNQETQYF.

The chain uses TRBV2 and TRBJ1-4; D is unclear. This CDR3 comprises 16 residues. CDR1 and CDR2 from the germline V gene are SNHLY and FYNNEI. Trimming cost V 4 bases and J 5 bases, with 17 bases left between them. The DNA of the CDR3 is TGTGCCAGCAGTGGGGTTATCTGGGGAACAAATGAAAAACTGTTTTTT. Protein product: CASSGVIWGTNEKLFF.

This chain joins TRBV19 and TRBJ2-7, with D unresolved. Per the germline V gene, CDR1 is LNHDA and CDR2 is SQIVND (reference sequence). The CDR3 has 12 residues. Trimming stripped 6 bases from V and 3 bases from J, with 9 bases between. CDR3 sequence (DNA): TGTGCCAGTAGGCAACGCAACTACGAGCAGTACTTC. As protein: CASRQRNYEQYF. Full variable domain (remainder filled in from reference TRBV19 and TRBJ2-7): DGGITQSPKYLFRKEGQNVTLSCEQNLNHDAMYWYRQDPGQGLRLIYYSQIVNDFQKGDIAEGYSVSREKKESFPLTVTSAQKNPTAFYLCASRQRNYEQYFGPGTRLTVT.

This clone was detected many times. The rearrangement joins TRBV4-3 to TRBJ2-5; D uncertain. The germline V gene has CDR1 LGHNA and CDR2 YSLEER. The V end was cut by 5 bases, the J end by 5 bases, with 15 bases between. The CDR3 contains 14 residues. DNA of the CDR3: TGCGCCAGCAGCTTGCGAGTGGATGGGGAGACCCAGTACTTC. It encodes CASSLRVDGETQYF.